This TCR beta chain was captured in a study of T-cell memory formation after mild COVID-19. As for the study in general: Largely, the TCR clusters proved donor specific.

The CDR3 length is 12 residues. V was clipped by 3 bases and J by 4 bases, with 9 bases between them. In germline, CDR1 is SQVTM, CDR2 ANQGSEA. Only a few counts were recorded for this clonotype. TCRalpha and TCRbeta libraries used 5'RACE with constant-segment primers and UMIs. One entry per CDR3 protein results from TCRdb running MiXCR on the 5' RACE reads. Counted here are approximately 450,000 distinct CDR3 sequences, 15% to 20% occurring once; the ten biggest clones make up 10% to 15%. The chain uses TRBV29-1 and TRBJ1-1, with a weak D call TRBD1 (5 bases). The TCR was taken from an adult woman who had mild COVID-19 (a few samples of this study predate the infection). Cell type and time point are not known. The sample consisted of PBMCs or a T cell subset sorted from them (not recorded which). The CDR3 loop reads CSVEEGITEAFF. The CDR3 nucleotides read TGCAGCGTTGAGGAGGGGATCACTGAAGCTTTCTTT.